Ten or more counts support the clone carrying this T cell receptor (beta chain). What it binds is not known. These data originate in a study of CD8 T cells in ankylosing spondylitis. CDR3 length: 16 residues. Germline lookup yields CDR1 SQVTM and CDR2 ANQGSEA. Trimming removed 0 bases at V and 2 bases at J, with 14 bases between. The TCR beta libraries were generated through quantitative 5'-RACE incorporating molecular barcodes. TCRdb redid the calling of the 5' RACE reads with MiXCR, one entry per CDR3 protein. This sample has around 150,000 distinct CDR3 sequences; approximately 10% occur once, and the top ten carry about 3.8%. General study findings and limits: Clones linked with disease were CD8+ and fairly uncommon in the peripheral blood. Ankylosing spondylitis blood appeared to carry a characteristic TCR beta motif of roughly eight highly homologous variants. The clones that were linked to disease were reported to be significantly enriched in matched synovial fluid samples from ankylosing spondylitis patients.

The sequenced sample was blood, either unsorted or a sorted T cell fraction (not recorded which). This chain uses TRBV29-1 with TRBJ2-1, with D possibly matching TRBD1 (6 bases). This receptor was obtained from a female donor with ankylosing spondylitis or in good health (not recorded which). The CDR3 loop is CSVEDQGRGTYNEQFF. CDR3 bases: TGCAGCGTTGAAGATCAGGGCAGGGGAACCTACAATGAGCAGTTCTTC.